The clone carrying this T cell receptor (beta chain) was counted only a few times. V was pared by 1 base and J by 3 bases, with 6 bases of the junction left unmatched. CDR1 MNHNY and CDR2 SVGAGI come from the germline V gene (reference sequence). CDR3 length equals 16 residues. The data belong to a study of patients and donors after allogeneic stem cell transplantation. One entry per CDR3 protein, called by TCRdb with MiXCR from the RT-PCR reads. Altogether around 200,000 distinct CDR3 sequences are present, about 37% being singletons, with the ten largest covering approximately 10%. The V gene is TRBV6-6, the J gene TRBJ1-1; TRBD1 matches 9 bases. The receptor's source is a human donor who was either an allogeneic HSCT recipient or a stem cell or donor lymphocyte infusion donor (not recorded which). It is not recorded whose cells these are; they may come from a transplant donor. Sample: blood, either unsorted or a sorted T cell fraction (not recorded which). The CDR3 DNA follows: TGTGCCAGCAGTTACTGGCGGACAGGGGTGGACACTGAAGCTTTCTTT. This encodes CASSYWRTGVDTEAFF.